These T cell receptor beta chains were read from a single sample in a study of PD-1 blockade in mismatch repair-deficient tumors. The assay was immunoSEQ multiplex PCR, and TCRdb's table has in-frame clones only and misses some. Among 45,000 to 55,000 clones listed, more than 65% were seen once. The sample was peripheral blood, taken approximately 18 weeks after starting pembrolizumab. These receptor sequences come from an adult with mismatch repair-deficient cancer. Both conserved end residues are part of each CDR3. D genes are given only for firm matches. A row's size may be missing; if present it is once, few, many or a size class.

d_call j_call clone_size v_call cdr3_aa cdr3_nt
NA TRBJ1-1 NA TRBV7-9 CASSLMAGGNTEAFF TGTGCCAGCAGCTTGATGGCCGGGGGAAACACTGAAGCTTTCTTT
NA TRBJ1-2 few TRBV6-1 CASTARGYTF TGTGCCAGCACTGCCCGAGGCTACACCTTC
NA TRBJ1-3 NA TRBV10-1 CASSAEQPGSGNTIYF TGCGCCAGCAGCGCTGAACAGCCTGGCTCTGGAAACACCATATATTTT
NA TRBJ1-3 NA TRBV12-5 CASGPVIGADTIYF TGTGCTAGTGGTCCCGTAATCGGGGCGGACACCATATATTTT
NA TRBJ2-5 NA TRBV11-2 CATNPRGVETQYF TGTGCCACGAACCCTAGGGGCGTAGAGACCCAGTACTTC
NA TRBJ2-3 NA TRBV11-3 CASSLGSRSSTDTQYF TGTGCCAGCAGCTTAGGGAGTAGGTCGAGCACAGATACGCAGTATTTT
TRBD1 TRBJ2-7 NA TRBV13 CASSATGGNPYEQYF TGTGCCAGCAGCGCCACAGGGGGGAACCCCTACGAGCAGTACTTC
NA TRBJ1-5 NA TRBV27 CASSKSSWDTLGYGNQPQHF TGTGCCAGCAGTAAGTCCTCCTGGGACACATTAGGCTATGGCAATCAGCCCCAGCATTTT
NA TRBJ2-3 NA TRBV29-1 CSVDQRGGTDTQYF TGCAGCGTTGATCAAAGGGGTGGGACAGATACGCAGTATTTT
NA TRBJ1-2 NA TRBV5-6 CASSLSLLDGYTF TGTGCCAGCAGCTTGAGCTTACTCGATGGCTACACCTTC
TRBD1 TRBJ2-1 NA TRBV19 CASSIPTSRTGGGDEQFF TGTGCCAGTAGTATACCAACTAGTCGGACAGGGGGCGGCGATGAGCAGTTCTTC
NA TRBJ2-3 NA TRBV5-8 CASSLPTGYTDTQYF TGTGCCAGCAGCTTACCGACAGGCTACACAGATACGCAGTATTTT
TRBD1 TRBJ1-2 NA TRBV5-1 CASSSQGARYGYTF TGCGCCAGCAGCTCGCAGGGGGCGCGGTATGGCTACACCTTC
NA TRBJ1-1 NA TRBV28 CASSLAQVNTEAFF TGTGCCAGCAGTTTAGCTCAGGTGAACACTGAAGCTTTCTTT
NA TRBJ1-2 once TRBV19 CASSIDPGGSAGYTF TGTGCCAGTAGTATAGATCCCGGGGGGTCGGCTGGCTACACCTTC
NA TRBJ2-3 few TRBV2 CASKDHTDTQYF TGTGCCAGCAAAGACCACACAGATACGCAGTATTTT
TRBD1 TRBJ2-2 NA TRBV7-9 CASSSQGATGELFF TGTGCCAGCAGCTCACAGGGGGCCACCGGGGAGCTGTTTTTT
NA TRBJ2-7 NA TRBV11-3 CAVKGDSYEQYF TGTGCCGTCAAGGGGGATTCCTACGAGCAGTACTTC
TRBD2 TRBJ2-1 NA TRBV11-3 CASSPHSGMSSSNEQFF TGTGCCAGCAGCCCCCATAGCGGGATGTCCTCCAGCAATGAGCAGTTCTTC
TRBD1 TRBJ1-3 NA TRBV7-6 CASSPGTGSNTIYF TGTGCCAGCAGCCCTGGGACAGGGAGCAACACCATATATTTT
NA TRBJ1-1 once TRBV5-6 CASSHLRRLGANTEAFF TGTGCCAGCAGCCATTTGAGGCGTTTGGGCGCGAACACTGAAGCTTTCTTT
TRBD1 TRBJ2-6 NA TRBV30 CAWSITGAGANVLTF TGTGCCTGGAGTATTACAGGGGCCGGGGCCAACGTCCTGACTTTC
NA TRBJ1-1 once TRBV6-1 CASSEAGPWGTEAFF TGTGCCAGCAGTGAAGCGGGACCCTGGGGGACTGAAGCTTTCTTT
NA TRBJ1-2 NA TRBV6-6 CASSYSGGLNYGYTF TGTGCCAGCAGTTACTCGGGGGGTTTGAACTATGGCTACACCTTC
NA TRBJ1-1 NA TRBV13 CASSLTGRRNTEAFF TGTGCCAGCAGCTTAACAGGCAGAAGGAACACTGAAGCTTTCTTT
TRBD2 TRBJ2-5 NA TRBV5-8 CASSQVGGSETQYF TGTGCCAGCAGCCAAGTCGGCGGGAGTGAGACCCAGTACTTC
TRBD1 TRBJ1-2 NA TRBV7-9 CASSLVVTGGYGYTF TGTGCCAGCAGCTTAGTCGTGACAGGGGGATATGGCTACACCTTC
TRBD2 TRBJ2-5 NA TRBV2 CASSLAGGPYETQYF TGTGCCAGCAGCCTAGCGGGAGGGCCTTATGAGACCCAGTACTTC
NA TRBJ2-7 few TRBV29-1 CSVVESSDEQYF TGCAGCGTTGTGGAATCCAGCGACGAGCAGTACTTC
TRBD1 TRBJ1-2 NA TRBV7-9 CASSSPSGGYGYTF TGTGCCAGCAGCTCCCCGTCAGGGGGCTATGGCTACACCTTC
NA TRBJ2-5 NA TRBV5-1 CASSFGGGQETQYF TGCGCCAGCAGCTTTGGAGGGGGTCAGGAGACCCAGTACTTC
NA TRBJ2-7 NA TRBV27 CASSLSFSKSSYEQYF TGTGCCAGCAGTTTAAGTTTTAGCAAGAGCTCCTACGAGCAGTACTTC
TRBD1 TRBJ2-7 NA TRBV18 CASSPRVGQGVSYEQYF TGTGCCAGCTCACCACGGGTAGGACAGGGGGTCTCCTACGAGCAGTACTTC
TRBD1 TRBJ1-4 NA TRBV7-2 CASSLDPQGRGEKLFF TGTGCCAGCAGCTTGGATCCACAGGGGCGGGGTGAAAAACTGTTTTTT
NA TRBJ2-7 once TRBV23-1 CASSQLKDRTYEQYF TGCGCCAGCAGTCAACTAAAGGACAGAACCTACGAGCAGTACTTC
TRBD1 TRBJ2-2 NA TRBV19 CASSNGGDRGVFSTGELFF TGTGCCAGTAGTAATGGAGGGGACAGGGGGGTTTTTAGCACCGGGGAGCTGTTTTTT
TRBD1 TRBJ2-2 many TRBV29-1 CSVVTGDTGELFF TGCAGCGTGGTAACAGGGGACACCGGGGAGCTGTTTTTT
NA TRBJ2-7 NA TRBV7-2 CASSLVPGDEQYF TGTGCCAGCAGCTTAGTTCCCGGGGACGAGCAGTACTTC
NA TRBJ1-5 NA TRBV30 CAWSVFGRSNQPQHF TGTGCCTGGAGTGTATTTGGGAGAAGCAATCAGCCCCAGCATTTT
NA TRBJ1-1 NA TRBV6-5 CASSYSIQDMNTEAFF TGTGCCAGCAGTTACTCGATTCAGGACATGAACACTGAAGCTTTCTTT
NA TRBJ2-1 once TRBV19 CASSQGYNEQFF TGTGCCAGTAGTCAGGGGTACAATGAGCAGTTCTTC
NA TRBJ2-2 NA TRBV7-6 CASSSGQMNTGELFF TGTGCCAGCAGCTCTGGACAGATGAACACCGGGGAGCTGTTTTTT
NA TRBJ1-4 NA TRBV27 CASSSPQGPEGEKLFF TGTGCCAGCAGTTCCCCTCAGGGACCTGAGGGTGAAAAACTGTTTTTT
NA TRBJ1-2 once TRBV6-5 CASSGSLGYTF TGTGCCAGCAGTGGGTCGTTGGGCTACACCTTC
TRBD2 TRBJ2-1 NA TRBV14 CASSTTSGTKQFF TGTGCCAGCAGCACGACTAGCGGTACGAAGCAGTTCTTC
TRBD2 TRBJ2-4 medium-sized TRBV25-1 CASSEGLAGLQYF TGTGCCAGCAGTGAAGGCCTAGCGGGACTTCAGTACTTC
NA TRBJ1-2 NA TRBV7-9 CASSFKGQVDGYTF TGTGCCAGCAGCTTTAAGGGGCAGGTGGATGGCTACACCTTC
TRBD2 TRBJ2-2 NA TRBV7-6 CASSRAGGVSGELFF TGTGCCAGCAGCCGAGCGGGAGGAGTAAGCGGGGAGCTGTTTTTT
TRBD2 TRBJ2-3 NA TRBV29-1 CSVQIAGGGTDTQYF TGCAGCGTTCAGATAGCGGGAGGAGGCACAGATACGCAGTATTTT
TRBD2 TRBJ2-1 NA TRBV7-6 CASSLGDYHNEQFF TGTGCCAGCAGCTTAGGGGACTACCACAATGAGCAGTTCTTC
TRBD2 TRBJ2-3 once TRBV27 CASRNTAGTRTDTQYF TGTGCCAGCAGGAACACAGCGGGAACCCGCACAGATACGCAGTATTTT